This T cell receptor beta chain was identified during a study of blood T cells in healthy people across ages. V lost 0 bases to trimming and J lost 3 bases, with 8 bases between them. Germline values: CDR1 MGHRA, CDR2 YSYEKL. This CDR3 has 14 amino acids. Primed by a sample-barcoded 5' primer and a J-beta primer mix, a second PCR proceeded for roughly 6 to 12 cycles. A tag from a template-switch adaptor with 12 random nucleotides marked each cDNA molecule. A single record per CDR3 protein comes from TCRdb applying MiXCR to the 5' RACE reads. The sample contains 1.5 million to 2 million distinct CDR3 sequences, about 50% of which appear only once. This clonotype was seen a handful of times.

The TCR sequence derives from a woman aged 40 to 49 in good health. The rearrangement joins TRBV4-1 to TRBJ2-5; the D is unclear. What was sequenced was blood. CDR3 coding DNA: TGCGCCAGCAGCCAAGATTACGGAAAAGAGACCCAGTACTTC. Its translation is CASSQDYGKETQYF.